These 5 T cell receptor beta chains share one sample of origin, sequenced in a study of T cell changes during pregnancy in multiple sclerosis. Using immunoSEQ multiplex PCR, the repertoire was profiled, and TCRdb retains in-frame clones only, with some absent. The data hold 50,000 to 65,000 clones, with roughly nine tenths observed a single time. Sample: CD4+ T cells from peripheral blood mononuclear cells, taken in the third trimester of pregnancy. The receptors derive from a female donor with multiple sclerosis, enrolled in a pregnancy study.

V usage is TRBV5-4 and J usage is TRBJ2-3, with D possibly matching TRBD2 (6 bases). In germline, CDR1 is SGHNT, CDR2 YYREEE (reference sequence). The CDR3 length is 17 residues. With 0 bases removed from V and 0 bases from J, the gap between germline ends came to 14 bases. The CDR3 loop reads CASSLDFNGGSTDTQYF. The CDR3 bases are TGTGCCAGCAGCTTGGATTTTAACGGGGGTAGCACAGATACGCAGTATTTT. Combining the CDR3 with reference TRBV5-4 and TRBJ2-3 gives the whole variable domain ETGVTQSPTHLIKTRGQQVTLRCSSQSGHNTVSWYQQALGQGPQFIFQYYREEENGRGNFPPRFSGLQFPNYSSELNVNALELDDSALYLCASSLDFNGGSTDTQYFGPGTRLTVL.

The chain links TRBV2 to TRBJ2-2; D is ambiguous. Germline CDR1 reads SNHLY; CDR2 reads FYNNEI. Trimming shortened V by 4 bases and J by 0 bases, and 9 bases separated the two germline ends. This CDR3 is built from 15 residues. The CDR3 nucleotides are TGTGCCAGCAGTGCTGACGGAGCGAACACCGGGGAGCTGTTTTTT. It is translated as CASSADGANTGELFF.

The rearrangement links TRBV5-1 to TRBJ1-3, with 7 positions matching TRBD1. The CDR3 sequence is 15 residues long. V lost 4 bases to trimming and J lost 5 bases; unmatched junction nucleotides: 9. Germline V gives CDR1 SGHRS, CDR2 YFSETQ. The CDR3 loop reads CASSLGQAARNTIYF. The CDR3 coding sequence is TGCGCCAGCAGCCTAGGACAGGCGGCAAGAAACACCATATATTTT.

The chain carries TRBV5-1 and TRBJ2-3; the match to TRBD2 covers 8 bases. Germline V gives CDR1 SGHRS, CDR2 YFSETQ. This CDR3 has 15 amino acids. The V gene end was trimmed by 5 bases and the J gene end by 0 bases; junction bases not matched to a gene: 5. CDR3 bases: TGCGCCAGCAGGCAACTAGCGGAGAGCACAGATACGCAGTATTTT. It translates to CASRQLAESTDTQYF.

V is TRBV10-3 and J is TRBJ2-1, with D possibly TRBD1 on 6 matching bases. Germline V CDR1 and CDR2: ENHRY, SYGVKD. The germline V and J ends were trimmed by 0 bases and 0 bases, with 18 bases remaining between them. CDR3 length: 19 residues. CDR3 DNA sequence: TGTGCCATCAGTGAGTCATTTCGGACAGTGGGTGTCTCCTACAATGAGCAGTTCTTC. Its protein product is CAISESFRTVGVSYNEQFF.